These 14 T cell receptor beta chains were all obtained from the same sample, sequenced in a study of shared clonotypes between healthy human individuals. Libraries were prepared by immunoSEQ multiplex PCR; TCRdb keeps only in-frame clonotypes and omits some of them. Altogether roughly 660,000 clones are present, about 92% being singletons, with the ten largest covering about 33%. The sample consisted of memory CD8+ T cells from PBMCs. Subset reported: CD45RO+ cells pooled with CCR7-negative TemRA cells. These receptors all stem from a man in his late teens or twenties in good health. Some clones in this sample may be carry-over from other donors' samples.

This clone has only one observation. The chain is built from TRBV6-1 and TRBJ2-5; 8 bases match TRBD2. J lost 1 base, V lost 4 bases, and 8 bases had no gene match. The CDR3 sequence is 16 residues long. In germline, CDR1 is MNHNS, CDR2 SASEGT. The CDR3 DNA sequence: TGTGCCAGCAGTGGAGAAAGCGGGGGAATCCAAGAGACCCAGTACTTC. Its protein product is CASSGESGGIQETQYF.

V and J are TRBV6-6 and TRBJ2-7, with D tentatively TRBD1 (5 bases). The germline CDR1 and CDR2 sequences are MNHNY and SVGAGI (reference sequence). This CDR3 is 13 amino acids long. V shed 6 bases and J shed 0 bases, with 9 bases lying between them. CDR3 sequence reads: CASRQQVSYEQYF. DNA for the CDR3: TGTGCCAGCAGGCAACAGGTCTCCTACGAGCAGTACTTC.

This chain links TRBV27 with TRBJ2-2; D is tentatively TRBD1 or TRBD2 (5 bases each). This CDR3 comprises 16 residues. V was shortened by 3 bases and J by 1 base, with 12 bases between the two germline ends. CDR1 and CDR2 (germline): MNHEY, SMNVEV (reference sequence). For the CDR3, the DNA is TGTGCCAGCAGTTTGTACGTGGGGGAGAACACCGGGGAGCTGTTTTTT. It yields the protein CASSLYVGENTGELFF.

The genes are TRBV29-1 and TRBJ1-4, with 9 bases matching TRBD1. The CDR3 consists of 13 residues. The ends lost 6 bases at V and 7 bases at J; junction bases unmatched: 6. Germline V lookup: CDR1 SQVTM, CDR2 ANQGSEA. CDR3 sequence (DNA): TGCAGCGTCAAACAGGGGGCCTTTGAAAAACTGTTTTTT. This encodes CSVKQGAFEKLFF.

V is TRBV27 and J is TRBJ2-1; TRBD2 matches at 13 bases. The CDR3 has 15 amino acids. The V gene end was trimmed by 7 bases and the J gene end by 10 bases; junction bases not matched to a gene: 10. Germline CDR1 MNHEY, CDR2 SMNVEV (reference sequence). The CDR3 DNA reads TGTGCCAGCACCCCCCGGACTAGCGGGAGCAACGAGCAGTTCTTC. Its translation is CASTPRTSGSNEQFF.

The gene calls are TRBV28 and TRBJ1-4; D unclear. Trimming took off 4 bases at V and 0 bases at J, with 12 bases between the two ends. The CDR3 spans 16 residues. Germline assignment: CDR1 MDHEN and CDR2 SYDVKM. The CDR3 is CASSSHRVATNEKLFF. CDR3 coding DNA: TGTGCCAGCAGTTCCCACCGGGTCGCAACTAATGAAAAACTGTTTTTT. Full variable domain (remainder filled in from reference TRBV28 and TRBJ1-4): DVKVTQSSRYLVKRTGEKVFLECVQDMDHENMFWYRQDPGLGLRLIYFSYDVKMKEKGDIPEGYSVSREKKERFSLILESASTNQTSMYLCASSSHRVATNEKLFFGSGTQLSVL.

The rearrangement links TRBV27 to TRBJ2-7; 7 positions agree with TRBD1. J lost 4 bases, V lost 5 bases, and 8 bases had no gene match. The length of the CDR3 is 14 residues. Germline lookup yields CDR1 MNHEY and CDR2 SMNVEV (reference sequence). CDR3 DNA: TGTGCCAGCAGTGACCGGGACAGCCCTTACGAGCAGTACTTC. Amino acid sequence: CASSDRDSPYEQYF.

In DNA, the CDR3 is TGTGCCTGGAGTCTTACAGAACTTGAAGCTTTCTTT. Amino acids: CAWSLTELEAFF. The chain carries TRBV30 and TRBJ1-1; no clear D gene. V was clipped by 2 bases and J by 7 bases, with 11 bases between them. The CDR3 consists of 12 residues. CDR1 and CDR2 (germline): GTSNPN, SVGIG (reference sequence).

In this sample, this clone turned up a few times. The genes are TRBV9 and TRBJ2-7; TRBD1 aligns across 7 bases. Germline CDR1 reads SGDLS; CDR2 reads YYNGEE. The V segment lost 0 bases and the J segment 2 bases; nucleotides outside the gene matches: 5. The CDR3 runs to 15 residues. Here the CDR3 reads CASSVAQGVPYEQYF. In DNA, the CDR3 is TGTGCCAGCAGCGTAGCTCAGGGGGTTCCCTACGAGCAGTACTTC.

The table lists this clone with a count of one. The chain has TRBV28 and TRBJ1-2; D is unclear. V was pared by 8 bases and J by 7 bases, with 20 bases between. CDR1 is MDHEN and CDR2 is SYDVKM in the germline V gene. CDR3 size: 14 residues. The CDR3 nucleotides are TGTGCCAGCGCCTTACCCTTGGCGGCTAGTGGCTACACCTTC. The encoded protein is CASALPLAASGYTF.

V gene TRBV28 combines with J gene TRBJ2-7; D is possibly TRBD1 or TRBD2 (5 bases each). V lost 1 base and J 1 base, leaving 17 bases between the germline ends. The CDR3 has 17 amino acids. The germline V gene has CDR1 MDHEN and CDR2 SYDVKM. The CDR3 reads CASSLYRSLRGSYEQYF. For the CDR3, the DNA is TGTGCCAGCAGTTTATATCGTTCTTTGAGGGGTTCCTACGAGCAGTACTTC.

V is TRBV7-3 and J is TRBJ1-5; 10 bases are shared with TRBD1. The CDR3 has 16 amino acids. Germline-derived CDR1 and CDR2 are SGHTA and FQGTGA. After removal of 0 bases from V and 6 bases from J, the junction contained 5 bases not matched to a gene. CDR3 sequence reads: CASSLTGTGVGQPQHF. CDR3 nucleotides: TGTGCCAGCAGCTTAACAGGGACAGGGGTTGGTCAGCCCCAGCATTTT.

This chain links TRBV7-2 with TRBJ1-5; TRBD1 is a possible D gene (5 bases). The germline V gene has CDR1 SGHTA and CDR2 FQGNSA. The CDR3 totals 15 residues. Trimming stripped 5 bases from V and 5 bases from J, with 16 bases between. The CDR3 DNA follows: TGTGCCAGCAGCCAAATGGGGACCTTCTATCAGCCCCAGCATTTT. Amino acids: CASSQMGTFYQPQHF.

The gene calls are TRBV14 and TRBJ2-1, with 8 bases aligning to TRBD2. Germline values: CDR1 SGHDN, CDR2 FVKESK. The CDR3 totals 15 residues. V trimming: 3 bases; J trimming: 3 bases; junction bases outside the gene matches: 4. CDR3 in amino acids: CASSQREVNYNEQFF. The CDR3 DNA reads TGTGCCAGCAGCCAGCGGGAGGTAAACTACAATGAGCAGTTCTTC.